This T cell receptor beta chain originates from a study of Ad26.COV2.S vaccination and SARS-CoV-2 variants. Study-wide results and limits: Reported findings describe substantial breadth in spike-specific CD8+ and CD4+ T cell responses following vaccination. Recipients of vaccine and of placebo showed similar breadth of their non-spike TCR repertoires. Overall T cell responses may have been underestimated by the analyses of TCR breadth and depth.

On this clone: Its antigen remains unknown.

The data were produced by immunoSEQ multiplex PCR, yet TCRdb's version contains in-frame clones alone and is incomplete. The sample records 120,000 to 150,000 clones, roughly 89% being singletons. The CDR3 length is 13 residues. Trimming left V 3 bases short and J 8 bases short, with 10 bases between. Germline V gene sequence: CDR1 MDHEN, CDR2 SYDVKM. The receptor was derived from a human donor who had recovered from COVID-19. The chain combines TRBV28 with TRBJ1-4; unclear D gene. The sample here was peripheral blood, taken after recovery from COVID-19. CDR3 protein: CASSLGIGEKLFF. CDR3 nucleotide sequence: TGTGCCAGCAGTTTGGGGATCGGGGAAAAACTGTTTTTT.